This paragraph covers one T cell receptor (beta chain) sequence. Its antigen is not known. The entry originates in a study of blood T cells in healthy people across ages. Study observations and caveats: Strongly correlated with naive T cell percentage was TCR beta diversity. Unsorted PBMCs ruled out conclusive naive versus antigen-experienced comparison.

Primed by a sample-barcoded 5' primer and a J-beta primer mix, a second PCR proceeded for 7 to 11 cycles. Researchers report that a template-switch adaptor with 12 random nucleotides tagged each cDNA molecule. MiXCR, applied by TCRdb to the 5' RACE reads, yields one record per CDR3 protein. The table shows approximately 820,000 distinct CDR3 sequences, with more than 40% occurring only once. Extractions gave at least 5.5 micrograms of total RNA per sample. The CDR3 length is 15 residues. V gave up 5 bases and J gave up 4 bases; unmatched junction bases: 7. Germline assignment: CDR1 SGHTA and CDR2 FQGTGA.

The clonotype originates from a man aged 60-69 years in good health. The chain is built from TRBV7-3 and TRBJ2-1, with 8 positions matching TRBD2. The specimen was blood. The chain's CDR3 is CASSAGGYLYNEQFF. CDR3 DNA: TGTGCCAGCAGCGCGGGGGGTTATCTTTACAATGAGCAGTTCTTC.